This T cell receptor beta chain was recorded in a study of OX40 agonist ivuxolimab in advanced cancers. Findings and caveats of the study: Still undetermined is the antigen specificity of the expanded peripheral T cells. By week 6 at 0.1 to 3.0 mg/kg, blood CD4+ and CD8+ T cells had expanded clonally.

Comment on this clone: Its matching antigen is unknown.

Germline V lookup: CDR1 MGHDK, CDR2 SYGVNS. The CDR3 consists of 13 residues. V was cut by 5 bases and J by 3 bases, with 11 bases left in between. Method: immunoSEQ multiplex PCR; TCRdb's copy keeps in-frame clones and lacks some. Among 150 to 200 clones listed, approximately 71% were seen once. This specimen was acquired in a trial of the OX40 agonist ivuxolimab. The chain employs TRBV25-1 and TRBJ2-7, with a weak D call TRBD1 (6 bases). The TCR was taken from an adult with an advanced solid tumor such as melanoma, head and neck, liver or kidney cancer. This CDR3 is CASSLGAIYEQYF. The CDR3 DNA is TGTGCCAGCAGTTTGGGGGCTATCTACGAGCAGTACTTC.